These 5 T cell receptor beta chains originate from one sample sequenced in a study of cytomegalovirus exposure and HLA in healthy donors. Here immunoSEQ multiplex PCR was the method, and the copy in TCRdb shows in-frame clones only, minus some. The sample lists tens of thousands of clones; 95% to 97% were seen once. The sample comprised PBMCs. These receptors were obtained from a woman between 18 and 29 years old in good health and CMV-seropositive.

The chain combines TRBV30 with TRBJ1-2; 9 bases are shared with TRBD1. This CDR3 region has 14 residues. CDR1 and CDR2 (germline): GTSNPN, SVGIG (reference sequence). V trimming: 8 bases; J trimming: 4 bases; junction bases outside the gene matches: 11. CDR3 bases: TGTGCCGGGACCGGGACAGGGAGCGGCTATGGCTACACCTTC. It translates to CAGTGTGSGYGYTF.

The chain employs TRBV10-3 and TRBJ2-1; D uncertain. CDR1 is ENHRY and CDR2 is SYGVKD in the germline V gene. CDR3 size: 16 residues. V was trimmed by 6 bases and J by 0 bases, leaving 15 bases between them. Here the CDR3 DNA reads TGTGCCATCAGGGCACCGACTCCTGACTCCTACAATGAGCAGTTCTTC. This encodes CAIRAPTPDSYNEQFF.

The chain combines TRBV11-3 with TRBJ1-1, with D hard to call. The CDR3 spans 13 residues. The germline gives CDR1 SGHNT, CDR2 YENEEA. V was trimmed by 3 bases and J by 8 bases, leaving 13 bases between them. The CDR3, as DNA: TGTGCCAGCAGCTTCGCGGGTGAGGCAGAAGCTTTCTTT. Its protein is CASSFAGEAEAFF.

The rearrangement joins TRBV11-1 to TRBJ2-3, with D tentatively TRBD2 (5 bases). The CDR3 runs to 15 residues. Looked up from germline, CDR1 is SGHAT and CDR2 is FQDESV (reference sequence). The V end was cut by 5 bases, the J end by 1 base, with 13 bases between. CDR3 sequence (DNA): TGTGCCAGCAGCCTTGACACGCGGGGCACAGATACGCAGTATTTT. The encoded protein is CASSLDTRGTDTQYF.

As DNA, the CDR3 is TGTGCCAGCAGCTTAGGACAGGGTGGCTATGGCTACACCTTC. Translation: CASSLGQGGYGYTF. The chain is built from TRBV7-8 and TRBJ1-2; TRBD1 aligns across 7 bases. Germline V gene lookup returns CDR1 SGHVS and CDR2 FQNEAQ. With V trimmed by 1 base and J by 4 bases, 3 bases remained unmatched. The length of the CDR3 is 14 residues.